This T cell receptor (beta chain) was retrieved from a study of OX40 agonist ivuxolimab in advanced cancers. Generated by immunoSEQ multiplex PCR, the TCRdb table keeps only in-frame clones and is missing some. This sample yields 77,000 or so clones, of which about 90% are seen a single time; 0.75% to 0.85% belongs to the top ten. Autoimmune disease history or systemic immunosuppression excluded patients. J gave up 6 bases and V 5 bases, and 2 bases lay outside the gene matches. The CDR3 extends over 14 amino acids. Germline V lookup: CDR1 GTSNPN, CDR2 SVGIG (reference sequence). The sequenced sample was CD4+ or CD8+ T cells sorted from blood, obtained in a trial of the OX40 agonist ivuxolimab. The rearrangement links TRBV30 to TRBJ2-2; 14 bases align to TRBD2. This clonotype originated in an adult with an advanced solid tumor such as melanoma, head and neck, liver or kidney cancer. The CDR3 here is CAWGLAGGPGELFF. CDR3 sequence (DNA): TGTGCCTGGGGACTAGCGGGAGGCCCCGGGGAGCTGTTTTTT.